One and the same sample provided the 32 T cell receptor beta chains below, sequenced in a study of OX40 agonist ivuxolimab in advanced cancers. Only in-frame clones appear in the TCRdb table, and some are missing; sequencing was by immunoSEQ multiplex PCR. The sample has about 30,000 clones, around four fifths seen once. Sequenced material: CD4+ or CD8+ T cells sorted from blood, taken in a trial of the OX40 agonist ivuxolimab. The receptors originated from an adult with an advanced solid tumor such as melanoma, head and neck, liver or kidney cancer.

The gene calls are TRBV4-1 and TRBJ1-5; the D gene is possibly TRBD1 (6 bases). Germline CDR1 is MGHRA and CDR2 is YSYEKL. The germline V and J ends were trimmed by 1 base and 0 bases, with 13 bases remaining between them. The CDR3 length is 17 residues. The CDR3 reads CASSQGPGAYSNQPQHF. The DNA for the CDR3 is TGCGCCAGCAGCCAAGGTCCGGGGGCCTATAGCAATCAGCCCCAGCATTTT.

J is TRBJ1-2 and V is TRBV5-1, with D unclear. This CDR3 region has 12 residues. Per germline, CDR1 SGHRS and CDR2 YFSETQ. V lost 1 base and J 6 bases, leaving 7 bases between the germline ends. The CDR3 DNA sequence: TGCGCCAGCAGCTTGACCCAGGATGGCTACACCTTC. This gives the protein CASSLTQDGYTF.

The chain couples TRBV6-1 to TRBJ2-1; 10 bases fit TRBD2. The trim removed 2 bases at V and 2 bases at J, leaving 3 bases unmatched. This CDR3 is built from 16 residues. Germline loops: CDR1 MNHNS, CDR2 SASEGT. The CDR3 nucleotides read TGTGCCAGCAGTGAAATTCTAGCGGGGGCCTACAATGAGCAGTTCTTC. Translation: CASSEILAGAYNEQFF.

This sequence joins TRBV2 and TRBJ2-2; no definite D call. Between the trimmed V and J ends, which lost 4 bases and 7 bases, there was a span of 16 bases. The germline gives CDR1 SNHLY, CDR2 FYNNEI. The CDR3 loop spans 15 amino acids. The CDR3 loop reads CASSGVGRVHGELFF. DNA of the CDR3: TGTGCCAGCAGTGGTGTAGGAAGAGTCCACGGGGAGCTGTTTTTT.

This rearrangement joins TRBV9 to TRBJ1-2; 8 bases are a match to TRBD1. The CDR3 consists of 15 residues. Germline V gene lookup returns CDR1 SGDLS and CDR2 YYNGEE. J was trimmed by 4 bases and V by 8 bases; bases with no gene match: 13. The CDR3 spells CASRTGTGAPYGYTF. The CDR3 DNA reads as TGTGCCAGTCGCACCGGGACAGGAGCTCCCTATGGCTACACCTTC.

The chain links TRBV19 to TRBJ1-2, with D tentatively TRBD1 (5 bases). The CDR3 covers 16 residues. In germline, CDR1 is LNHDA, CDR2 SQIVND (reference sequence). Trimming removed 10 bases from V and 4 bases from J, with 25 bases in between. Here the CDR3 DNA reads TGTGCCATTTTCCCACCCCCCCTTAGGGGCGGCTATGGCTACACCTTC. Residues: CAIFPPPLRGGYGYTF. The whole variable domain, remainder taken from reference TRBV19 and TRBJ1-2, is DGGITQSPKYLFRKEGQNVTLSCEQNLNHDAMYWYRQDPGQGLRLIYYSQIVNDFQKGDIAEGYSVSREKKESFPLTVTSAQKNPTAFYLCAIFPPPLRGGYGYTFGSGTRLTVV.

The table lists this clone with a few counts. The chain employs TRBV19 and TRBJ1-6; D ambiguous. The CDR3 contains 14 residues. Germline loops: CDR1 LNHDA, CDR2 SQIVND (reference sequence). With 3 bases removed from V and 8 bases from J, the gap between germline ends came to 11 bases. Written as DNA, the CDR3 is TGTGCCAGTAGTATTGGAAACAGTTATTCACCCCTCCACTTT. Residues: CASSIGNSYSPLHF. The full variable domain, in which reference TRBV19 and TRBJ1-6 provide the parts outside the CDR3, is DGGITQSPKYLFRKEGQNVTLSCEQNLNHDAMYWYRQDPGQGLRLIYYSQIVNDFQKGDIAEGYSVSREKKESFPLTVTSAQKNPTAFYLCASSIGNSYSPLHFGNGTRLTVT.

The chain is built from TRBV18 and TRBJ2-1; TRBD1 might be the D (7 bases). The V end lost 6 bases, the J end lost 2 bases, and 14 bases lay between the germline ends. This CDR3 region has 15 residues. Germline V CDR1 and CDR2: KGHSH, LQKENI. The CDR3 spells CASSTRDRTYNEQFF. The DNA for the CDR3 is TGTGCCAGCTCCACGCGGGACAGAACCTACAATGAGCAGTTCTTC.

The chain has TRBV14 and TRBJ2-3; D remains ambiguous. Looked up from germline, CDR1 is SGHDN and CDR2 is FVKESK. The CDR3 covers 12 residues. Trimming pared 4 bases from V and 4 bases from J, leaving 6 bases between. CDR3 bases: TGTGCCAGCAGCCCCTTCCCAGATACGCAGTATTTT. Protein: CASSPFPDTQYF.

This clone was seen a handful of times. V and J are TRBV10-2 and TRBJ2-7; no firm D call. Looked up from germline, CDR1 is WSHSY and CDR2 is SAAADI. V gave up 8 bases and J gave up 7 bases, with 15 bases separating them. The CDR3 extends over 12 amino acids. In DNA, the CDR3 is TGCGCCAGCGGGTTAGGAGTCGGTGAGCAGTACTTC. It translates to CASGLGVGEQYF.

V usage is TRBV5-4 and J usage is TRBJ2-1, with 8 bases matching TRBD2. Looked up from germline, CDR1 is SGHNT and CDR2 is YYREEE (reference sequence). The V gene end was trimmed by 2 bases and the J gene end by 7 bases; junction bases not matched to a gene: 5. The CDR3 is 14 residues long. Here the CDR3 reads CASSLRGGVNEQFF. The CDR3 DNA reads as TGTGCCAGCAGCTTACGGGGGGGCGTAAATGAGCAGTTCTTC. Together with reference TRBV5-4 and TRBJ2-1, the CDR3 gives the full variable domain: ETGVTQSPTHLIKTRGQQVTLRCSSQSGHNTVSWYQQALGQGPQFIFQYYREEENGRGNFPPRFSGLQFPNYSSELNVNALELDDSALYLCASSLRGGVNEQFFGPGTRLTVL.

The V and J genes are TRBV4-1 and TRBJ1-6, with D unclear. With 1 base removed from V and 3 bases from J, the gap between germline ends came to 10 bases. Germline V gene data show CDR1 as MGHRA and CDR2 as YSYEKL. The CDR3 is 16 residues long. DNA of the CDR3: TGCGCCAGCAGCCAAGTGGCGGATCTCTATAATTCACCCCTCCACTTT. Its protein product is CASSQVADLYNSPLHF.

The rearrangement links TRBV5-1 to TRBJ1-2; no clear D gene. Trimming took 0 bases from V and 3 from J, leaving 18 bases between them. The CDR3 length is 17 residues. Germline CDR1 is SGHRS and CDR2 is YFSETQ. CDR3 sequence: CASSLGPSSFLDYGYTF. Written as DNA, the CDR3 is TGCGCCAGCAGCTTGGGGCCATCATCTTTTTTGGACTATGGCTACACCTTC.

The CDR3 DNA reads as TGTGCCAGCAGCTTTCTCTCTAGCGGGGGTCCTAGCTCCTACAATGAGCAGTTCTTC. It translates to CASSFLSSGGPSSYNEQFF. The genes are TRBV7-9 and TRBJ2-1; TRBD2 matches 10 bases. Germline CDR1 SEHNR, CDR2 FQNEAQ (reference sequence). V dropped 3 bases and J dropped 0; count of bases not matched to a gene: 11. This CDR3 has 19 amino acids.

The chain has TRBV19 and TRBJ2-7; TRBD1 might be the D (5 bases). The germline V gene encodes CDR1 LNHDA and CDR2 SQIVND (reference sequence). Trimming took 1 base from V and 7 from J, leaving 11 bases between them. This CDR3 has 13 amino acids. CDR3 amino acids: CASSIGGTREQYF. Written as DNA, the CDR3 is TGTGCCAGTAGTATAGGGGGCACGAGGGAGCAGTACTTC.

The gene calls are TRBV18 and TRBJ2-7, with 8 bases lining up with TRBD2. The CDR3 extends over 14 amino acids. From germline, CDR1 is KGHSH and CDR2 LQKENI. The trim removed 3 bases at V and 2 bases at J, leaving 3 bases unmatched. The CDR3 DNA reads TGTGCCAGCTCACCGGGACTAGGCCCCTACGAGCAGTACTTC. Protein sequence: CASSPGLGPYEQYF.

Concerning this clone: Mismatch with germline at one junction end may stem from a read error. The genes are TRBV11-3 and TRBJ2-1; TRBD2 aligns across 10 bases. The CDR3 runs 16 residues. The V gene's germline CDR1 is SGHNT and CDR2 YENEEA. The CDR3 here is CASSLGLAGVYSEQFF. In DNA form, the CDR3 reads TGTGCCAGCAGCTTAGGGCTAGCGGGGGTGTACAGTGAGCAGTTCTTC.

J is TRBJ2-7 and V is TRBV29-1; D gene unclear. Per the germline V gene, CDR1 is SQVTM and CDR2 is ANQGSEA. V lost 5 bases and J lost 3, with 8 bases in between. CDR3 length: 11 amino acids. The CDR3 is CSVSYGYEQYF. In nucleotides, the CDR3 is TGCAGCGTTAGTTACGGCTACGAGCAGTACTTC.

CDR3 residues: CASSPGLVRETQYF. DNA of the CDR3: TGTGCCAGCTCGCCGGGACTAGTTAGAGAGACCCAGTACTTC. The rearrangement uses TRBV18 and TRBJ2-5; 8 bases agree with TRBD2. Germline V gene data show CDR1 as KGHSH and CDR2 as LQKENI. The trim removed 6 bases at V and 4 bases at J, leaving 7 bases unmatched. This CDR3 spans 14 amino acids. The variable domain in full, with the rest retrieved from reference TRBV18 and TRBJ2-5, is NAGVMQNPRHLVRRRGQEARLRCSPMKGHSHVYWYRQLPEEGLKFMVYLQKENIIDESGMPKERFSAEFPKEGPSILRIQQVVRGDSAAYFCASSPGLVRETQYFGPGTRLLVL.

J is TRBJ2-6 and V is TRBV30; 7 bases align to TRBD1. V shed 4 bases and J 3 bases; nucleotides not matched to a gene: 6. CDR3 length equals 15 residues. Germline lookup yields CDR1 GTSNPN and CDR2 SVGIG (reference sequence). CDR3 bases: TGTGCCTGGACCCGAGCAGGGGGTGGGGCCAACGTCCTGACTTTC. This translates into CAWTRAGGGANVLTF. Filled out from reference TRBV30 and TRBJ2-6, the complete variable domain reads SQTIHQWPATLVQPVGSPLSLECTVEGTSNPNLYWYRQAAGRGLQLLFYSVGIGQISSEVPQNLSASRPQDRQFILSSKKLLLSDSGFYLCAWTRAGGGANVLTFGAGSRLTVL.

This chain connects TRBV27 to TRBJ1-4; D is ambiguous. The CDR3 is 15 amino acids. The germline V and J ends were trimmed by 7 bases and 0 bases, with 12 bases remaining between them. Per the germline V gene, CDR1 is MNHEY and CDR2 is SMNVEV (reference sequence). The CDR3 loop is CASKQSIATNEKLFF. The CDR3 nucleotides are TGTGCCAGCAAACAGTCGATTGCAACTAATGAAAAACTGTTTTTT.

This chain links TRBV20-1 with TRBJ2-7, with D uncertain. This CDR3 spans 10 amino acids. Germline values: CDR1 DFQATT, CDR2 SNEGSKA (reference sequence). Trimming stripped 6 bases from V and 2 bases from J, with 5 bases between. The CDR3 DNA is TGCAGTGCCCAGGCCTACGAGCAGTACTTC. It is translated as CSAQAYEQYF.

This chain uses TRBV5-4 with TRBJ2-1; 10 bases agree with TRBD2. In germline, CDR1 is SGHNT, CDR2 YYREEE (reference sequence). V gave up 4 bases and J gave up 6 bases; unmatched junction bases: 13. The CDR3 sequence is 17 residues long. In nucleotides, the CDR3 is TGTGCCAGCAGCCCTCCAATTAGCGGGGGGCCAGGCAATGAGCAGTTCTTC. Its protein is CASSPPISGGPGNEQFF.

The chain couples TRBV5-4 to TRBJ2-7, with D possibly TRBD1 on 6 matching bases. The CDR3 sequence is 14 residues long. Germline loops: CDR1 SGHNT, CDR2 YYREEE (reference sequence). The ends were cut back, 1 base at V and 2 bases at J, with 10 bases in the middle. Written as DNA, the CDR3 is TGTGCCAGCAGCTTGTCGGGACATACCTACGAGCAGTACTTC. It translates to CASSLSGHTYEQYF.

CDR3 nucleotide sequence: TGTGCCTGGGCATGGGGTCTAAATCAGCCCCAGCATTTT. Encoded protein: CAWAWGLNQPQHF. The V gene is TRBV30, the J gene TRBJ1-5; D is undetermined. The V and J ends lost 5 bases and 4 bases respectively, with 12 bases between them. In germline, CDR1 is GTSNPN, CDR2 SVGIG (reference sequence). The CDR3 extends over 13 amino acids.

The rearrangement links TRBV5-1 to TRBJ2-5; no reliable D call. Germline V lookup: CDR1 SGHRS, CDR2 YFSETQ. Trimming pared 2 bases from V and 2 bases from J, leaving 10 bases between. The CDR3 loop spans 14 amino acids. DNA for the CDR3: TGCGCCAGCAGCTTTAGTTCGTCTCAAGAGACCCAGTACTTC. This translates into CASSFSSSQETQYF.

This clone occurred once. The chain combines TRBV6-6 with TRBJ2-3; no clear D gene. Germline CDR1 is MNHNY and CDR2 is SVGAGI (reference sequence). The V gene lost 2 bases and the J gene lost 4 bases, with 10 bases spanning the gap. This CDR3 is 14 amino acids long. The CDR3 DNA is TGTGCCAGCAGTTACCCCTCCCAGCCAGATACGCAGTATTTT. Its translation: CASSYPSQPDTQYF.

This chain links TRBV6-1 with TRBJ2-7, with 11 nucleotides matching TRBD1. Germline CDR1 and CDR2: MNHNS and SASEGT. The CDR3 contains 15 residues. V was pared by 6 bases and J by 0 bases, with 4 bases of the junction left unmatched. CDR3 sequence reads: CASRGDRGNSYEQYF. The CDR3 region has the DNA TGTGCCAGCAGGGGGGACAGGGGGAACTCCTACGAGCAGTACTTC.

For the CDR3, the DNA is TGTGCCAGCAGCTTAGTAGGCAAGAAAGAGACCCAGTACTTC. It translates to CASSLVGKKETQYF. The chain links TRBV7-9 to TRBJ2-5; D is unclear. Germline CDR1 and CDR2: SEHNR and FQNEAQ (reference sequence). V lost 1 base, J lost 3 bases, and 9 bases lay in between. CDR3 size: 14 residues. Full variable domain (rest looked up from reference TRBV7-9 and TRBJ2-5): DTGVSQNPRHKITKRGQNVTFRCDPISEHNRLYWYRQTLGQGPEFLTYFQNEAQLEKSRLLSDRFSAERPKGSFSTLEIQRTEQGDSAMYLCASSLVGKKETQYFGPGTRLLVL.

The rearrangement links TRBV19 to TRBJ1-5, with a tentative D call TRBD1 (5 bases). V lost 3 bases, J lost 3 bases, and 15 bases lay in between. The CDR3 has 16 amino acids. Germline CDR1 is LNHDA and CDR2 is SQIVND (reference sequence). The CDR3 is CASSILFGGVNQPQHF. CDR3 DNA: TGTGCCAGTAGTATCTTGTTCGGGGGAGTCAATCAGCCCCAGCATTTT. Combining the CDR3 with reference TRBV19 and TRBJ1-5 gives the whole variable domain DGGITQSPKYLFRKEGQNVTLSCEQNLNHDAMYWYRQDPGQGLRLIYYSQIVNDFQKGDIAEGYSVSREKKESFPLTVTSAQKNPTAFYLCASSILFGGVNQPQHFGDGTRLSIL.

The rearrangement joins TRBV18 to TRBJ1-2; no definite D call. The CDR3 is 15 residues long. The germline gives CDR1 KGHSH, CDR2 LQKENI. V lost 6 bases to trimming and J lost 4 bases, with 18 bases between them. CDR3 in amino acids: CASSPGGGSGYGYTF. The CDR3 DNA reads TGTGCCAGCTCGCCTGGAGGAGGATCGGGCTATGGCTACACCTTC. Complete variable domain (other parts from reference TRBV18 and TRBJ1-2): NAGVMQNPRHLVRRRGQEARLRCSPMKGHSHVYWYRQLPEEGLKFMVYLQKENIIDESGMPKERFSAEFPKEGPSILRIQQVVRGDSAAYFCASSPGGGSGYGYTFGSGTRLTVV.

CDR3 DNA sequence: TGTGCCAGCAGCCGCCTTACTCTCTACGAGCAGTACTTC. Translation gives CASSRLTLYEQYF. The V gene is TRBV7-9, the J gene TRBJ2-7; D remains ambiguous. The CDR3 contains 13 residues. The germline V gene encodes CDR1 SEHNR and CDR2 FQNEAQ (reference sequence). The ends were cut back, 5 bases at V and 3 bases at J, with 11 bases in the middle.